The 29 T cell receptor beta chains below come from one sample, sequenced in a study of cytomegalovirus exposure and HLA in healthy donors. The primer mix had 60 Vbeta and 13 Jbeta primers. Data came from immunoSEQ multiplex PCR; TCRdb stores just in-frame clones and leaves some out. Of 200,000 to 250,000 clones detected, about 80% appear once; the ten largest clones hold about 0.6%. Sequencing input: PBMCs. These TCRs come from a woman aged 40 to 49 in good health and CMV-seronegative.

CDR3 amino acids: CASSLKRFYEQYF. As DNA, the CDR3 is TGTGCCAGCAGTTTAAAGCGGTTCTACGAGCAGTACTTC. The genes are TRBV28 and TRBJ2-7; the D gene is possibly TRBD2 (5 bases). V shed 2 bases and J shed 3 bases, with 8 bases lying between them. In germline, CDR1 is MDHEN, CDR2 SYDVKM. There are 13 residues in the CDR3.

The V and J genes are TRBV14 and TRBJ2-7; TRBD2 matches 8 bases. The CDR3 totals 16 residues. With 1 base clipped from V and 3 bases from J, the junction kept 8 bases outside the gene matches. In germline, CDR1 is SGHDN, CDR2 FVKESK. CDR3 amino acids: CASSQVGGATGYEQYF. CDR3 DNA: TGTGCCAGCAGCCAAGTCGGGGGGGCCACGGGCTACGAGCAGTACTTC.

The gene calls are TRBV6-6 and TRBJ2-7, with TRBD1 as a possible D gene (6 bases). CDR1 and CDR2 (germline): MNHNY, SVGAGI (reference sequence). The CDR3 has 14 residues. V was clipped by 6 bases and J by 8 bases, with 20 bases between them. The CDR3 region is CASSPTGPGFKQYF. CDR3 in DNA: TGTGCCAGCAGCCCTACAGGGCCCGGTTTCAAGCAGTACTTC.

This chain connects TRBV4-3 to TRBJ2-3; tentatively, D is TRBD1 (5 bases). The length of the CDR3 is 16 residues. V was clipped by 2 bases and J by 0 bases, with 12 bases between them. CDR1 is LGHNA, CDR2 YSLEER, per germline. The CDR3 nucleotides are TGCGCCAGCAGCCAACAGGGCCGTCCTAGCACAGATACGCAGTATTTT. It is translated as CASSQQGRPSTDTQYF.

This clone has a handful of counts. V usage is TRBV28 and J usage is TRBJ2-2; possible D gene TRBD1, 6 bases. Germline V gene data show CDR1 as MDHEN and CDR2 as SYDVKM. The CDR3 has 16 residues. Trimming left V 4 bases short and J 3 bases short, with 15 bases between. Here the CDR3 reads CASSWALKGDTGELFF. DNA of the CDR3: TGTGCCAGCAGTTGGGCTCTCAAGGGGGACACCGGGGAGCTGTTTTTT. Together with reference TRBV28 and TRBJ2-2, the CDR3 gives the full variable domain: DVKVTQSSRYLVKRTGEKVFLECVQDMDHENMFWYRQDPGLGLRLIYFSYDVKMKEKGDIPEGYSVSREKKERFSLILESASTNQTSMYLCASSWALKGDTGELFFGEGSRLTVL.

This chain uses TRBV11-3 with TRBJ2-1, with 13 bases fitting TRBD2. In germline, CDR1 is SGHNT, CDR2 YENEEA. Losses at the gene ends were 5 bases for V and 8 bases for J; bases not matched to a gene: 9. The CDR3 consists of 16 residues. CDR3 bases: TGTGCCAGCAGCCCGGGGACTAGCGGGGCTACGGATGAGCAGTTCTTC. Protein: CASSPGTSGATDEQFF.

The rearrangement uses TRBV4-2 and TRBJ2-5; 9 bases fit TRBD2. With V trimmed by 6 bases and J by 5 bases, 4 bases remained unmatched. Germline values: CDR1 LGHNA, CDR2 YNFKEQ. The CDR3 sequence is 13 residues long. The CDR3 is CASSAGGHETQYF. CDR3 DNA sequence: TGTGCCAGCAGTGCGGGGGGGCATGAGACCCAGTACTTC.

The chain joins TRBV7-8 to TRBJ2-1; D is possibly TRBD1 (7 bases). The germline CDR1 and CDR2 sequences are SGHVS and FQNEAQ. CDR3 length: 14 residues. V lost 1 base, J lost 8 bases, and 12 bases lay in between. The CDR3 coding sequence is TGTGCCAGCAGCTTAGTCAGGGGGGTCGATGAGCAGTTCTTC. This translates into CASSLVRGVDEQFF. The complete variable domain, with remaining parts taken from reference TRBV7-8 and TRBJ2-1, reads GAGVSQSPRYKVAKRGQDVALRCDPISGHVSLFWYQQALGQGPEFLTYFQNEAQLDKSGLPSDRFFAERPEGSVSTLKIQRTQQEDSAVYLCASSLVRGVDEQFFGPGTRLTVL.

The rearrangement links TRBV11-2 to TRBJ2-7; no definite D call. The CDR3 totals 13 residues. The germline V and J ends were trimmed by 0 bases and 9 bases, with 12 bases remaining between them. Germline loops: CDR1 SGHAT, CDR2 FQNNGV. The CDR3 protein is CASSLDGPGSQYF. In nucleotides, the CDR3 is TGTGCCAGCAGCTTAGATGGCCCAGGCTCGCAGTACTTC.

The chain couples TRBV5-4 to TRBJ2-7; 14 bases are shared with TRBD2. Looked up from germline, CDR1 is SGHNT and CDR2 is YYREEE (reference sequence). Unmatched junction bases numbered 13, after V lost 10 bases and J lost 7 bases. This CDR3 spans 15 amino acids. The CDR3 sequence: CAVRLAGGPSYEQYF. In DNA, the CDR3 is TGTGCCGTACGACTAGCGGGGGGGCCGAGTTATGAGCAGTACTTC.

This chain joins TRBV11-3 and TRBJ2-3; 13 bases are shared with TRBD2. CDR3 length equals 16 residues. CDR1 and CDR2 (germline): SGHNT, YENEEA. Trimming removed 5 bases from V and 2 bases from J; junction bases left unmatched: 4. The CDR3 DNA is TGTGCCAGCAGCCCCGGGACTAGCGGGGTCACAGATACGCAGTATTTT. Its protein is CASSPGTSGVTDTQYF.

The CDR3 here is CASSPAPSNEKLFF. Written as DNA, the CDR3 is TGTGCCAGCTCACCGGCGCCTAGTAACGAAAAACTGTTTTTT. The V gene is TRBV18, the J gene TRBJ1-4; no clear D gene. The V gene lost 3 bases and the J gene lost 8 bases, with 13 bases spanning the gap. This CDR3 has 14 residues. Germline CDR1 and CDR2: KGHSH and LQKENI.

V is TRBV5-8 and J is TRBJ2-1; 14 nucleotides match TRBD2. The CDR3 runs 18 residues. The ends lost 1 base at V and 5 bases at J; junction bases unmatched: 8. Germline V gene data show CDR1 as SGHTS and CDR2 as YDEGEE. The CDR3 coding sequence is TGTGCCAGCAGCTTGACCGGGACTAGCGGGGGCCGAAACAATGAGCAGTTCTTC. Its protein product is CASSLTGTSGGRNNEQFF.

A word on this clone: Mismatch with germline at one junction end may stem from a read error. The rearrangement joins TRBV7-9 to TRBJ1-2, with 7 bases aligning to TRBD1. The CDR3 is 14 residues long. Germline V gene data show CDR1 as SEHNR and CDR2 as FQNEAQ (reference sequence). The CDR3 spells CASSYRGPYYGCTF. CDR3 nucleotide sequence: TGTGCCAGCAGCTACAGGGGCCCATACTATGGCTGCACCTTC. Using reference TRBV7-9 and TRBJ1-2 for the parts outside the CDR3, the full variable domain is DTGVSQNPRHKITKRGQNVTFRCDPISEHNRLYWYRQTLGQGPEFLTYFQNEAQLEKSRLLSDRFSAERPKGSFSTLEIQRTEQGDSAMYLCASSYRGPYYGCTFGSGTRLTVV.

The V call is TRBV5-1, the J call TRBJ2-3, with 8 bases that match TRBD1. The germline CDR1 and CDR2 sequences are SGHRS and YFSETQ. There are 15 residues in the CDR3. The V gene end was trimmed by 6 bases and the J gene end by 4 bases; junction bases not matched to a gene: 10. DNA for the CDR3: TGCGCCAGCACAGCCCAGGGGGCTTTTCCAGATACGCAGTATTTT. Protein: CASTAQGAFPDTQYF. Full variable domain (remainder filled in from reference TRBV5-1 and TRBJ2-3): KAGVTQTPRYLIKTRGQQVTLSCSPISGHRSVSWYQQTPGQGLQFLFEYFSETQRNKGNFPGRFSGRQFSNSRSEMNVSTLELGDSALYLCASTAQGAFPDTQYFGPGTRLTVL.

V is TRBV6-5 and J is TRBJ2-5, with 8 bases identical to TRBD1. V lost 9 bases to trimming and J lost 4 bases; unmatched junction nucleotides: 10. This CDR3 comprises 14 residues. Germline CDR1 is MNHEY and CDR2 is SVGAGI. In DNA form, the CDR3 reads TGTGCCAGTAAACCCGGACAGGGCCGAGAGACCCAGTACTTC. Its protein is CASKPGQGRETQYF.

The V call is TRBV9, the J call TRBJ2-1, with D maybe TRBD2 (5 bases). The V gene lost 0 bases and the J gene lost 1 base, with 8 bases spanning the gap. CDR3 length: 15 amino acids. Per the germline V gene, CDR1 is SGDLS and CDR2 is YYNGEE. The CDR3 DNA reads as TGTGCCAGCAGCGTAGACGGGATGTCCTACAATGAGCAGTTCTTC. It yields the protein CASSVDGMSYNEQFF.

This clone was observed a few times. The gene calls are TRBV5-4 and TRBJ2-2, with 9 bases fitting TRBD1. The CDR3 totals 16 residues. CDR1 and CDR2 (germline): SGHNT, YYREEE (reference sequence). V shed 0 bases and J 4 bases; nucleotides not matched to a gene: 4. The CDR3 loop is CASSLGGTGSTGELFF. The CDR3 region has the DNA TGTGCCAGCAGCTTGGGGGGGACAGGGAGCACCGGGGAGCTGTTTTTT.

The CDR3 spells CASSQDNRGTQYF. The DNA of the CDR3 is TGTGCCAGCAGCCAAGACAACAGGGGCACCCAGTACTTC. The chain is built from TRBV14 and TRBJ2-5; 7 positions match TRBD1. The CDR3 has 13 amino acids. Trimming cost V 0 bases and J 8 bases; bases outside gene matches: 3. Germline V gives CDR1 SGHDN, CDR2 FVKESK.

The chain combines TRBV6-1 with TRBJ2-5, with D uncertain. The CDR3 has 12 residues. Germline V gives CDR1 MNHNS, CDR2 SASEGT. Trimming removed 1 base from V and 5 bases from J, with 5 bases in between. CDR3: CASSEGSETQYF. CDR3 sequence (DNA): TGTGCCAGCAGTGAAGGTTCGGAGACCCAGTACTTC.

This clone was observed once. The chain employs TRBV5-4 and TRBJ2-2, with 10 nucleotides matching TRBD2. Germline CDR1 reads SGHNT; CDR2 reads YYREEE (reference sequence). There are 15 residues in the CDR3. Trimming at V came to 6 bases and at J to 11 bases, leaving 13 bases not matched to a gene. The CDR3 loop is CASTSVAGGVGELFF. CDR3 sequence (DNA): TGTGCCAGCACCTCAGTAGCGGGGGGAGTAGGAGAGCTGTTTTTT.

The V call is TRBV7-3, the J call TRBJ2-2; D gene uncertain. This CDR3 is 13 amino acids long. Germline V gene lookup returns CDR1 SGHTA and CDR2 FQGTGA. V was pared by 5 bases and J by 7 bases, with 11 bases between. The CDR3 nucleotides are TGTGCCAGCAGCCTCCAATCGAGCGGGGAGCTGTTTTTT. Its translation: CASSLQSSGELFF.

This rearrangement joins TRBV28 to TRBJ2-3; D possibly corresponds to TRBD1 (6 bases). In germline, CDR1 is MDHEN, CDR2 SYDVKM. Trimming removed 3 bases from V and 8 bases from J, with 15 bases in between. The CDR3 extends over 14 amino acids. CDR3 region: CASSLVGARGTQYF. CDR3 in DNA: TGTGCCAGCAGTTTGGTGGGGGCCAGGGGTACGCAGTATTTT.

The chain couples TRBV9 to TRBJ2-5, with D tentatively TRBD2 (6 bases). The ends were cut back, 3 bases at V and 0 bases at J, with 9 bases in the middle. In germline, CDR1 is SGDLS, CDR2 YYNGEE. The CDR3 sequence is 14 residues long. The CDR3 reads CASSAGDYQETQYF. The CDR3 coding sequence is TGTGCCAGCAGCGCCGGGGACTACCAAGAGACCCAGTACTTC.

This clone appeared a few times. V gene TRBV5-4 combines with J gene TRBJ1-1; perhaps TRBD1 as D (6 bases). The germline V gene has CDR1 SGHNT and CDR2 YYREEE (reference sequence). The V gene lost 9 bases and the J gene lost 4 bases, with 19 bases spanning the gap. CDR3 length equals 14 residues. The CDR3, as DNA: TGTGCCACCATGAGCGGGGGGCTAAGCACTGAAGCTTTCTTT. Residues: CATMSGGLSTEAFF.

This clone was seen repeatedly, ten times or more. The CDR3, as DNA: TGTGCCAGCGCTCAGGACAGCCGGCTAGCCAAAAACATTCAGTACTTC. Protein sequence: CASAQDSRLAKNIQYF. The chain has TRBV19 and TRBJ2-4; D may be TRBD1 (6 bases). There are 16 residues in the CDR3. Germline V gene data show CDR1 as LNHDA and CDR2 as SQIVND (reference sequence). V lost 9 bases and J lost 0, with 18 bases in between.

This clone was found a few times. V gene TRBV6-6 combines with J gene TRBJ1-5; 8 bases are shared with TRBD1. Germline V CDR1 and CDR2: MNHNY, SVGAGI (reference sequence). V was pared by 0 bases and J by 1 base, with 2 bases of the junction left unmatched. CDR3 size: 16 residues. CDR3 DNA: TGTGCCAGCAGTTACTCGACAGGGGTAAGCAATCAGCCCCAGCATTTT. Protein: CASSYSTGVSNQPQHF.

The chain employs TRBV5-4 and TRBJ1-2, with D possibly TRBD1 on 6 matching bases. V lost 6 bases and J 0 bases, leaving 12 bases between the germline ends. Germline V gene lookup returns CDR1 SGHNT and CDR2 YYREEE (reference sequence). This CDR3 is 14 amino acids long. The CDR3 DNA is TGTGCCAGCACGGGGGGCCGAGCTAACTATGGCTACACCTTC. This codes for CASTGGRANYGYTF. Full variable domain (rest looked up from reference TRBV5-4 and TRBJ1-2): ETGVTQSPTHLIKTRGQQVTLRCSSQSGHNTVSWYQQALGQGPQFIFQYYREEENGRGNFPPRFSGLQFPNYSSELNVNALELDDSALYLCASTGGRANYGYTFGSGTRLTVV.

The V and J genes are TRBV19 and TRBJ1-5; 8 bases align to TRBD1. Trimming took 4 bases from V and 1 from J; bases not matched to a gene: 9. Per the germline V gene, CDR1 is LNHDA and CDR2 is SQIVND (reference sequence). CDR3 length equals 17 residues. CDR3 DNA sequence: TGTGCCAGTAGTACCAGGGGGCATCAGGTCAGCAATCAGCCCCAGCATTTT. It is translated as CASSTRGHQVSNQPQHF.